This T cell receptor (beta chain) was captured in a study of STAT5B mutations in CD4+ large granular lymphocyte leukemia. Study findings and constraints: Higher CD4+ than CD8+ T-LGLL clonality might reflect small sample size.

CDR1 and CDR2 from the germline V gene are MGHRA and YSYEKL. Trimming took off 1 base at V and 0 bases at J, with 9 bases between the two ends. The CDR3 runs to 15 residues. As to this clone: As yet, its antigen is unknown.

This was a survey-level run. Clones were sequenced by immunoSEQ multiplex PCR, and TCRdb holds only the in-frame ones, with some missing. The sample shows some 21,000 clones, less than 80% of them seen only once. The sample taken for sequencing was CD4+ T cells from blood buffy coats. The sequence came from a human donor in good health. This chain joins TRBV4-1 and TRBJ1-1; D is undetermined. CDR3 DNA: TGCGCCAGCAGCCAAGGGGTGGTTCTGAACACTGAAGCTTTCTTT. It encodes CASSQGVVLNTEAFF.